The rows below give T cell receptor beta chains drawn from one sample of a study of beta chain features in type 1 diabetes. Produced via immunoSEQ multiplex PCR; TCRdb's table is partial and in-frame only. The sample records around 450,000 clones, around 10% being singletons. The specimen sequenced was naive CD4+ T cells from blood. The receptor source for this set is a woman aged 18 to 35 in good health. CDR3s include the opening cysteine and the closing phenylalanine or tryptophan. The order of the fields is clone size, D gene, J gene, V gene, CDR3 protein, CDR3 DNA. A D gene is named only where the DNA matches it firmly. Part of the rows lack a size; the others show once, few, many or a class for expanded clones.

clone_size: few
d_call: TRBD2
j_call: TRBJ2-7
v_call: TRBV10-3
cdr3_aa: CAISESPFISGSLYEQYF
cdr3_nt: TGTGCCATCAGTGAGTCGCCATTCATTAGCGGGAGTCTCTACGAGCAGTACTTC

clone_size: few
d_call: TRBD1
j_call: TRBJ2-1
v_call: TRBV4-2
cdr3_aa: CASSQPQGAREQFF
cdr3_nt: TGTGCCAGCAGCCAGCCCCAGGGGGCGCGGGAGCAGTTCTTC

clone_size: NA
d_call: NA
j_call: TRBJ1-2
v_call: TRBV2
cdr3_aa: CASTQLGLRSSGYTF
cdr3_nt: TGTGCCAGCACCCAATTGGGACTACGATCCTCTGGCTACACCTTC

clone_size: few
d_call: NA
j_call: TRBJ1-4
v_call: TRBV10-3
cdr3_aa: CAISDFKLRTATNEKLFF
cdr3_nt: TGTGCCATCAGTGATTTTAAACTAAGGACAGCAACTAATGAAAAACTGTTTTTT

clone_size: few
d_call: NA
j_call: TRBJ2-3
v_call: TRBV7-6
cdr3_aa: CASSGGVADTQYF
cdr3_nt: TGTGCCAGCAGCGGCGGGGTGGCAGATACGCAGTATTTT

clone_size: few
d_call: TRBD1
j_call: TRBJ1-2
v_call: TRBV19
cdr3_aa: CASSPGTARNYGYTF
cdr3_nt: TGTGCCAGTAGTCCTGGGACAGCACGAAACTATGGCTACACCTTC

clone_size: few
d_call: TRBD1
j_call: TRBJ1-2
v_call: TRBV13
cdr3_aa: CASSQRDRSLYGYTF
cdr3_nt: TGTGCCAGCAGCCAAAGGGACAGGAGTTTATATGGCTACACCTTC

clone_size: NA
d_call: TRBD1
j_call: TRBJ2-5
v_call: TRBV5-1
cdr3_aa: CASSVRTGGGQETQYF
cdr3_nt: TGCGCCAGCAGCGTAAGGACAGGGGGCGGGCAAGAGACCCAGTACTTC

clone_size: NA
d_call: NA
j_call: TRBJ1-2
v_call: TRBV27
cdr3_aa: CASSSQNLNYGYTF
cdr3_nt: TGTGCCAGTAGCTCACAGAACCTTAACTATGGCTACACCTTC

clone_size: NA
d_call: TRBD1
j_call: TRBJ1-2
v_call: TRBV30
cdr3_aa: CAWSVLSGTVYGYTF
cdr3_nt: TGTGCCTGGAGTGTGCTGTCTGGGACAGTCTATGGCTACACCTTC

clone_size: NA
d_call: NA
j_call: TRBJ1-2
v_call: TRBV29-1
cdr3_aa: CSVVGSSNYGYTF
cdr3_nt: TGCAGCGTTGTGGGGAGTTCTAACTATGGCTACACCTTC

clone_size: NA
d_call: TRBD1
j_call: TRBJ2-5
v_call: TRBV4-2
cdr3_aa: CASSQEGTGEGTQYF
cdr3_nt: TGTGCCAGCAGCCAAGAGGGGACAGGTGAAGGGACCCAGTACTTC

clone_size: NA
d_call: TRBD2
j_call: TRBJ2-1
v_call: TRBV7-3
cdr3_aa: CASSLSPSGGYNEQFF
cdr3_nt: TGTGCCAGCAGCTTAAGTCCTAGCGGGGGTTACAATGAGCAGTTCTTC

clone_size: NA
d_call: TRBD2
j_call: TRBJ2-1
v_call: TRBV30
cdr3_aa: CAWTGLAGGLGNEQFF
cdr3_nt: TGTGCCTGGACGGGACTAGCGGGAGGTCTCGGCAATGAGCAGTTCTTC

clone_size: few
d_call: NA
j_call: TRBJ2-3
v_call: TRBV19
cdr3_aa: CASSRRGSTDTQYF
cdr3_nt: TGTGCCAGTAGTCGTAGAGGGAGCACAGATACGCAGTATTTT

clone_size: few
d_call: TRBD1
j_call: TRBJ1-2
v_call: TRBV9
cdr3_aa: CASSVSDRGSGPYGYTF
cdr3_nt: TGTGCCAGCAGCGTTTCGGACAGGGGGTCCGGACCCTATGGCTACACCTTC

clone_size: NA
d_call: TRBD1
j_call: TRBJ1-2
v_call: TRBV15
cdr3_aa: CATSRGTGKDYGYTF
cdr3_nt: TGTGCCACCAGCAGAGGGACAGGCAAAGACTATGGCTACACCTTC

clone_size: NA
d_call: NA
j_call: TRBJ2-1
v_call: TRBV18
cdr3_aa: CASSTQREQFF
cdr3_nt: TGTGCCAGCTCAACTCAGAGGGAGCAGTTCTTC

clone_size: NA
d_call: NA
j_call: TRBJ1-2
v_call: TRBV5-6
cdr3_aa: CASSRLYGYTF
cdr3_nt: TGTGCCAGCAGCAGGCTCTACGGCTACACCTTC

clone_size: NA
d_call: NA
j_call: TRBJ2-2
v_call: TRBV28
cdr3_aa: CASSQLLEIGELFF
cdr3_nt: TGTGCCAGCAGTCAGCTGTTGGAGATCGGGGAGCTGTTTTTT

clone_size: few
d_call: NA
j_call: TRBJ1-1
v_call: TRBV18
cdr3_aa: CASSPPGTVLNTEAFF
cdr3_nt: TGTGCCAGCTCACCACCCGGGACGGTATTGAACACTGAAGCTTTCTTT

clone_size: NA
d_call: TRBD1
j_call: TRBJ2-5
v_call: TRBV6-5
cdr3_aa: CASSYGTGQETQYF
cdr3_nt: TGTGCCAGCAGTTACGGGACAGGACAAGAGACCCAGTACTTC

clone_size: NA
d_call: NA
j_call: TRBJ1-2
v_call: TRBV7-2
cdr3_aa: CASSLQGRNYGYTF
cdr3_nt: TGTGCCAGCAGCTTACAGGGTAGGAACTATGGCTACACCTTC

clone_size: NA
d_call: TRBD2
j_call: TRBJ2-1
v_call: TRBV30
cdr3_aa: CAWSEYFGTSAPEQFF
cdr3_nt: TGTGCCTGGAGTGAGTATTTCGGGACTAGCGCCCCGGAGCAGTTCTTC

clone_size: NA
d_call: TRBD1
j_call: TRBJ1-2
v_call: TRBV2
cdr3_aa: CASSRGQGHGYTF
cdr3_nt: TGTGCCAGCAGCCGCGGACAGGGACATGGCTACACCTTC

clone_size: few
d_call: TRBD1
j_call: TRBJ2-4
v_call: TRBV7-9
cdr3_aa: CASSLRTGGNIQYF
cdr3_nt: TGTGCCAGCAGCTTACGGACAGGGGGAAACATTCAGTACTTC

clone_size: NA
d_call: TRBD1
j_call: TRBJ1-2
v_call: TRBV5-1
cdr3_aa: CASSSQGDRRENYTF
cdr3_nt: TGCGCCAGCAGCTCCCAGGGGGATCGTCGTGAGAACTACACCTTC

clone_size: few
d_call: NA
j_call: TRBJ2-3
v_call: TRBV29-1
cdr3_aa: CSVAHPEGTDTQYF
cdr3_nt: TGCAGCGTTGCCCATCCGGAGGGAACAGATACGCAGTATTTT

clone_size: NA
d_call: NA
j_call: TRBJ1-3
v_call: TRBV29-1
cdr3_aa: CSVGQGNTIYF
cdr3_nt: TGCAGCGTTGGGCAGGGTAACACCATATATTTT

clone_size: few
d_call: TRBD2
j_call: TRBJ2-1
v_call: TRBV15
cdr3_aa: CATSRDRSSGSSDNEQFF
cdr3_nt: TGTGCCACCAGCAGAGATCGGTCTAGCGGGAGCTCTGACAATGAGCAGTTCTTC

clone_size: few
d_call: NA
j_call: TRBJ1-2
v_call: TRBV29-1
cdr3_aa: CSVSRGNYGYTF
cdr3_nt: TGCAGCGTCTCCAGGGGAAACTATGGCTACACCTTC

clone_size: NA
d_call: NA
j_call: TRBJ2-3
v_call: TRBV7-6
cdr3_aa: CASSSLSDTQYF
cdr3_nt: TGTGCCAGCAGCTCGCTATCAGATACGCAGTATTTT

clone_size: few
d_call: TRBD1
j_call: TRBJ1-1
v_call: TRBV5-4
cdr3_aa: CASRQTGTGRTEAFF
cdr3_nt: TGTGCCAGCAGACAGACCGGGACAGGAAGGACTGAAGCTTTCTTT

clone_size: few
d_call: TRBD1
j_call: TRBJ1-2
v_call: TRBV25-1
cdr3_aa: CASSPAGGAGYTF
cdr3_nt: TGTGCCAGCAGCCCGGCAGGGGGCGCAGGCTACACCTTC

clone_size: NA
d_call: TRBD2
j_call: TRBJ2-1
v_call: TRBV7-7
cdr3_aa: CASSLGGSPRNEQFF
cdr3_nt: TGTGCTAGCAGCTTAGGCGGGAGTCCCCGTAATGAGCAGTTCTTC

clone_size: NA
d_call: TRBD2
j_call: TRBJ2-2
v_call: TRBV2
cdr3_aa: CASRTSGKGGELFF
cdr3_nt: TGTGCCAGTAGGACTAGCGGGAAGGGCGGGGAGCTGTTTTTT

clone_size: few
d_call: NA
j_call: TRBJ2-7
v_call: TRBV5-6
cdr3_aa: CASSLFGYEQYF
cdr3_nt: TGTGCCAGCAGCTTATTCGGGTACGAGCAGTACTTC

clone_size: few
d_call: TRBD1
j_call: TRBJ2-3
v_call: TRBV9
cdr3_aa: CASSVQTGGDTQYF
cdr3_nt: TGTGCCAGCAGCGTACAGACAGGGGGCGATACGCAGTATTTT

clone_size: NA
d_call: NA
j_call: TRBJ1-6
v_call: TRBV9
cdr3_aa: CASSVGRPGFDDSPLHF
cdr3_nt: TGTGCCAGCAGCGTTGGAAGGCCTGGGTTCGATGATTCACCCCTCCACTTT

clone_size: few
d_call: TRBD1
j_call: TRBJ2-7
v_call: TRBV30
cdr3_aa: CASGQGFYGQYF
cdr3_nt: TGTGCCTCAGGACAGGGCTTCTACGGGCAGTACTTC

clone_size: NA
d_call: NA
j_call: TRBJ1-1
v_call: TRBV15
cdr3_aa: CATSKQGQDTEAFF
cdr3_nt: TGTGCCACCAGCAAACAGGGCCAGGACACTGAAGCTTTCTTT

clone_size: NA
d_call: NA
j_call: TRBJ2-3
v_call: TRBV7-9
cdr3_aa: CASSFSDSGTQYF
cdr3_nt: TGTGCCAGCAGCTTTAGTGATAGCGGAACGCAGTATTTT

clone_size: once
d_call: NA
j_call: TRBJ1-6
v_call: TRBV4-3
cdr3_aa: CASSQSSEGRSSPLHF
cdr3_nt: TGCGCCAGCAGCCAGAGTTCCGAGGGGAGGAGTTCACCCCTCCACTTT

clone_size: many
d_call: TRBD1
j_call: TRBJ2-4
v_call: TRBV29-1
cdr3_aa: CSGQGVNIQYF
cdr3_nt: TGCAGCGGACAGGGGGTGAACATTCAGTACTTC

clone_size: NA
d_call: NA
j_call: TRBJ2-5
v_call: TRBV25-1
cdr3_aa: CASSELGSQETQYF
cdr3_nt: TGTGCCAGCAGTGAATTGGGCAGTCAAGAGACCCAGTACTTC

clone_size: NA
d_call: NA
j_call: TRBJ1-2
v_call: TRBV29-1
cdr3_aa: CSVSDGLNYGYTF
cdr3_nt: TGCAGCGTTTCGGACGGGCTTAACTATGGCTACACCTTC

clone_size: few
d_call: TRBD2
j_call: TRBJ2-4
v_call: TRBV27
cdr3_aa: CASSLTASGGRNIQYF
cdr3_nt: TGTGCCAGCAGTTTAACGGCTAGCGGGGGGCGAAACATTCAGTACTTC

clone_size: NA
d_call: TRBD1
j_call: TRBJ1-4
v_call: TRBV18
cdr3_aa: CASSPRTGSINEKLFF
cdr3_nt: TGTGCCAGCTCACCGCGGACAGGGTCGATTAATGAAAAACTGTTTTTT